This T cell receptor beta chain was observed in a study of T-cell memory formation after mild COVID-19. As for the study in general: TCR clusters were mostly donor specific.

Germline values: CDR1 SGHRS, CDR2 YFSETQ. The CDR3 is 13 amino acids. Trimming pared 4 bases from V and 8 bases from J, leaving 15 bases between. TCRdb recomputed calls from the 5' RACE reads with MiXCR, one row per CDR3 protein. The sample includes roughly 170,000 distinct CDR3 sequences, about 18% of them seen just once. Study results and caveats: Pre-infection memory contained some responding clones, which suggested that cross-reactive memory had joined.

In the case of this clonotype: The antigen remains unidentified.

The rearrangement links TRBV5-1 to TRBJ1-2; weak D call: TRBD1 (5 bases). The sequence came from a man younger than 35 who had mild COVID-19 (a few samples of this study predate the infection). Cell type and time point are not known. Sequenced sample: PBMCs or a T cell subset sorted from them (not recorded which). The chain's CDR3 is CASSLDTGEGYTF. CDR3 bases: TGCGCCAGCAGCCTGGACACCGGAGAGGGCTACACCTTC.